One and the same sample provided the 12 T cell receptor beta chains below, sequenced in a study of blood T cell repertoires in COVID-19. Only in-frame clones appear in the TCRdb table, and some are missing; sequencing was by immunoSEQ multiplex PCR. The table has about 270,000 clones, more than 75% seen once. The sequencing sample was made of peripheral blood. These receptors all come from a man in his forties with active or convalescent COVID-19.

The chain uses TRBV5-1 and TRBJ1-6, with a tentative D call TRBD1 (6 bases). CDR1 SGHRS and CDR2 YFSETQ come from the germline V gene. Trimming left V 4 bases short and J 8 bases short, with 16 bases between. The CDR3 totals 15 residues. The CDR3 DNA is TGCGCCAGCAGCCGCAGTGGGGGGGCGGATTCACCCCTCCACTTT. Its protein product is CASSRSGGADSPLHF.

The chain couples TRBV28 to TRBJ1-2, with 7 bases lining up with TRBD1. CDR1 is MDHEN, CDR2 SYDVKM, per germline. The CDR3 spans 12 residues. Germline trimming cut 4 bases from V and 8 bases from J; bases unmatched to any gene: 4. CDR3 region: CASSSTGEGYTF. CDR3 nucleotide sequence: TGTGCCAGCAGTTCCACAGGGGAAGGCTACACCTTC.

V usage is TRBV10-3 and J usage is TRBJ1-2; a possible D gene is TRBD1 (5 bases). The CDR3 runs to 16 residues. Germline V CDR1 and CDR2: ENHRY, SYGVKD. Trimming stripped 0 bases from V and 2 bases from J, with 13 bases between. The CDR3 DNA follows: TGTGCCATCAGTGAGTCGAGAGGGGCGGGAAACTATGGCTACACCTTC. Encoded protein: CAISESRGAGNYGYTF.

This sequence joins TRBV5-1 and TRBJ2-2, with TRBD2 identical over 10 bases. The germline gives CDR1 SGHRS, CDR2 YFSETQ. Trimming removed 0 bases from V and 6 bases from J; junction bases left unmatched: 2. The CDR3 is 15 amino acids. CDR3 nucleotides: TGCGCCAGCAGCTTGGATCTAGCGGGAGCCGGGGAGCTGTTTTTT. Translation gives CASSLDLAGAGELFF.

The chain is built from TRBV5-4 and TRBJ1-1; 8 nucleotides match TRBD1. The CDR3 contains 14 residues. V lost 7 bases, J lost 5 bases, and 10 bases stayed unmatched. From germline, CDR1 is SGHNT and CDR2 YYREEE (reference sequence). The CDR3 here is CASSIRGRRTEAFF. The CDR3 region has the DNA TGTGCCAGCTCAATCAGGGGGCGCAGGACTGAAGCTTTCTTT. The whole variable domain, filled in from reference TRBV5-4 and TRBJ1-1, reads ETGVTQSPTHLIKTRGQQVTLRCSSQSGHNTVSWYQQALGQGPQFIFQYYREEENGRGNFPPRFSGLQFPNYSSELNVNALELDDSALYLCASSIRGRRTEAFFGQGTRLTVV.

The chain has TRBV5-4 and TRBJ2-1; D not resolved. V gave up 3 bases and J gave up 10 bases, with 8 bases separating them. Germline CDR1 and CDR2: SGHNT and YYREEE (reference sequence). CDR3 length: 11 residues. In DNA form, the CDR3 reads TGTGCCAGCAGCTCCGCGCTGGAGCAGTTCTTC. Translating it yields CASSSALEQFF.

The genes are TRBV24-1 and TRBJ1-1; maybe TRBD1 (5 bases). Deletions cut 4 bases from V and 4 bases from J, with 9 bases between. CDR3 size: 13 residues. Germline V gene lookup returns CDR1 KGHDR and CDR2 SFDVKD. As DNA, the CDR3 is TGTGCCACCAGTGAACCCGGGGGCACTGAAGCTTTCTTT. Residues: CATSEPGGTEAFF.

CDR3 nucleotides: TGTGCCAGTAGTATAGTCCGCTCTGGAAACACCATATATTTT. Protein product: CASSIVRSGNTIYF. This rearrangement joins TRBV19 to TRBJ1-3, with D unresolved. CDR3 length equals 14 residues. The V and J ends lost 1 base and 0 bases respectively, with 4 bases between them. Germline V gene data show CDR1 as LNHDA and CDR2 as SQIVND (reference sequence).

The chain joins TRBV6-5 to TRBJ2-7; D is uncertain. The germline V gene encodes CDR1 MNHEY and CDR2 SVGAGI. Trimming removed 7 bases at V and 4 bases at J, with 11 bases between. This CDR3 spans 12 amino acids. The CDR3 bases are TGTGCCAGCACCCTATCTGATTACGAGCAGTACTTC. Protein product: CASTLSDYEQYF.

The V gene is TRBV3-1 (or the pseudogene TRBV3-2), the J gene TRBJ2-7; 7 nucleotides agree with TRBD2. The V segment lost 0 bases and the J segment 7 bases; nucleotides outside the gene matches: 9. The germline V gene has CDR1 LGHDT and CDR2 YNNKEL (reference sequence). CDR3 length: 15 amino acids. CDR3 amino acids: CASSQDPTGGGEQYF. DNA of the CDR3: TGTGCCAGCAGCCAAGATCCTACGGGGGGTGGGGAGCAGTACTTC.

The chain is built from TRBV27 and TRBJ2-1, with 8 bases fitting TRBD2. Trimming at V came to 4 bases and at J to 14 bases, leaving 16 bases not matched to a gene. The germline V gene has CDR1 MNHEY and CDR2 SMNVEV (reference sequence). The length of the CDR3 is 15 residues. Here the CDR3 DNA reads TGTGCCAGCAGTTCTATTACTGTTCGTTGGCGGGAGGAGTTCTTC. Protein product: CASSSITVRWREEFF.

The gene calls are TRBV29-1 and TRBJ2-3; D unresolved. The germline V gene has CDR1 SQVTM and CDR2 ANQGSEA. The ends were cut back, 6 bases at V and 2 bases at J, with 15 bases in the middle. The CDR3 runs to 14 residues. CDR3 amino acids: CSVSVRRDTDTQYF. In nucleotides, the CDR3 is TGCAGCGTCAGCGTTCGCAGAGACACAGATACGCAGTATTTT.